The clone carrying this T cell receptor (beta chain) was observed many times. What it binds is not known. The data stem from a study of human T cells and chemical hapten exposure. The ends lost 0 bases at V and 3 bases at J; junction bases unmatched: 2. The CDR3 contains 15 residues. Germline V lookup: CDR1 KGHSH, CDR2 LQKENI. Each CDR3 protein is one row after TCRdb ran MiXCR on the RACE reads. The profile shows about 92,000 distinct CDR3 sequences, approximately 10% of them singletons. Time point denoted: patch test 3, about 24 weeks after DPC sensitization. Treatment: therapeutic diphenylcyclopropenone sensitization with weekly scalp DPC. Overall study results and limits: Relative to controls, expanded TCRs formed significantly more large CDR3 similarity clusters. TCRs exceeding 1 in 1000 frequency stayed unchanged with DPC sensitization.

The chain employs TRBV18 and TRBJ2-1, with TRBD1 matching over 7 bases. The sequence was collected from a woman between 25 and 40 years old with alopecia areata. Some clones in this sample may be carry-over from other donors' samples. The input for sequencing was whole blood, taken in connection with sensitization to the hapten diphenylcyclopropenone (DPC). CDR3 in DNA: TGTGCCAGCTCACCACCGGGGACAGACTACAATGAGCAGTTCTTC. Translation gives CASSPPGTDYNEQFF.